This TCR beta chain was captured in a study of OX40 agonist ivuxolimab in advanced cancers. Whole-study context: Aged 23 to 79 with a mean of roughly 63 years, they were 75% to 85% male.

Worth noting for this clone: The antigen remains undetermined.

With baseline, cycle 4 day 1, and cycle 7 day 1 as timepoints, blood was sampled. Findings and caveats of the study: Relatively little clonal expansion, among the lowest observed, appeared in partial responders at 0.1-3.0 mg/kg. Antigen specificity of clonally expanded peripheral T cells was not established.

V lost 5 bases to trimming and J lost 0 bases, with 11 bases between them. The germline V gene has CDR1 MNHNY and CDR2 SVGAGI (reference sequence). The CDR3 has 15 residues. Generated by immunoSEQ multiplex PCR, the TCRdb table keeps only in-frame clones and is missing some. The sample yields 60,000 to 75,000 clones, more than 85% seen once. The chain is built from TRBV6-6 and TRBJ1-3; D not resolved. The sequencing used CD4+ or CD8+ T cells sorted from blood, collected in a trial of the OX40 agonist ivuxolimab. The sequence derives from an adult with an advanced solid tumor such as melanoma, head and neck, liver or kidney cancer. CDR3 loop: CASSSRISSGNTIYF. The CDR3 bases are TGTGCCAGCAGTAGCAGAATTAGCTCTGGAAACACCATATATTTT.